These 20 T cell receptor beta chains were sequenced from one sample in a study of CXCR3-negative and CXCR3-positive naive CD8 T cells. Notes on the study in general: For CXCR3-positive naive cells, TRB CDR3s were more hydrophobic than those of CXCR3-negative naive cells.

The authors made the TRB cDNA libraries by 5' RACE using UMI labels. Each CDR3 protein gets one entry in TCRdb, which reprocessed the 5' RACE reads and gives no DNA. The data include 85,000 to 120,000 distinct CDR3 sequences; the top ten clones carry more than 0.3%. Antigen specificity for these receptors is unknown. Sequenced: naive CXCR3+ CD8+ T cells from blood. Regarding subset: CD45RO-CCR7+CD27+CD95- naive CD8+ T cells expressing CXCR3 (TNR3+). These receptor sequences come from a human donor in good health. Some clones in this sample may be carry-over from other donors' samples.

This chain links TRBV30 with TRBJ2-6; the TCRdb call, TRBD1, lacks DNA for checking. Germline V CDR1 and CDR2: GTSNPN, SVGIG (reference sequence). This CDR3 contains 15 residues. CDR3: CAGDKRGAGANVLTF.

The CDR3 region is CSASEGAWTEAFF. The V and J genes are TRBV20-1 and TRBJ1-1. Germline V gene lookup returns CDR1 DFQATT and CDR2 SNEGSKA (reference sequence). The CDR3 is 13 amino acids.

The V gene is TRBV27, the J gene TRBJ1-1; as DNA is missing, the TRBD1 call by TCRdb cannot be tested. This CDR3 is built from 16 residues. Germline CDR1 reads MNHEY; CDR2 reads SMNVEV (reference sequence). The CDR3 loop is CASRTYRTEGNTEAFF.

The J gene is TRBJ2-7, the V gene TRBV21-1; the TRBD2 assignment by TCRdb is unverifiable without DNA. TRBV21-1 corresponds to a pseudogene. The CDR3 has 15 residues. The CDR3 sequence: CASSRTVYISYEQYF.

This CDR3 is CASSPLVSAYNEQFF. The chain carries TRBV19 and TRBJ2-1. CDR3 length: 15 residues. The V gene's germline CDR1 is LNHDA and CDR2 SQIVND (reference sequence). The full variable domain, in which reference TRBV19 and TRBJ2-1 provide the parts outside the CDR3, is DGGITQSPKYLFRKEGQNVTLSCEQNLNHDAMYWYRQDPGQGLRLIYYSQIVNDFQKGDIAEGYSVSREKKESFPLTVTSAQKNPTAFYLCASSPLVSAYNEQFFGPGTRLTVL.

The genes are TRBV29-1 and TRBJ2-1. Germline CDR1 is SQVTM and CDR2 is ANQGSEA. This CDR3 has 12 amino acids. The CDR3: CSVDWRNNEQFF.

The V and J genes are TRBV19 and TRBJ2-1; there is no DNA to check the TCRdb D call of TRBD2. CDR3 length: 13 residues. Germline V gene sequence: CDR1 LNHDA, CDR2 SQIVND (reference sequence). CDR3 sequence reads: CASSTLAANEQFF.

This chain uses TRBV5-1 with TRBJ1-1. In germline, CDR1 is SGHRS, CDR2 YFSETQ. CDR3 length: 12 residues. The CDR3 sequence is CASSLDGTEAFF.

The chain joins TRBV14 to TRBJ2-1; TCRdb calls TRBD2, which cannot be checked without DNA. The germline V gene has CDR1 SGHDN and CDR2 FVKESK. The CDR3 extends over 18 amino acids. This CDR3 reads CASSPLGVAGGPYNEQFF.

This chain links TRBV12-3 or TRBV12-4 with TRBJ1-1; TCRdb selects TRBD1, and the lack of DNA leaves this call unchecked. The CDR3 is made up of 14 amino acids. The CDR3 region is CASSGGTAVSEAFF.

This rearrangement joins TRBV20-1 to TRBJ1-1; the D call of TRBD1 rests on TCRdb alone, since no DNA is present to check it. CDR3 length: 14 residues. Germline CDR1 is DFQATT and CDR2 is SNEGSKA (reference sequence). The CDR3 spells CSARPSDRVTEAFF.

The chain recombines TRBV4-3 with TRBJ2-5; TCRdb selects TRBD1, and the lack of DNA leaves this call unchecked. The CDR3 extends over 14 amino acids. Germline V gene sequence: CDR1 LGHNA, CDR2 YSLEER. CDR3 loop: CASSHGTGGETQYF.

The chain uses TRBV19 and TRBJ1-1. The CDR3 spans 14 residues. Germline CDR1 LNHDA, CDR2 SQIVND (reference sequence). The CDR3 loop is CASSISRGNTEAFF.

This rearrangement joins TRBV29-1 to TRBJ1-1; TCRdb's D call of TRBD1 is untestable without DNA. The CDR3 is 15 residues long. CDR1 SQVTM and CDR2 ANQGSEA come from the germline V gene. CDR3: CSVSPAFRVNTEAFF.

This chain connects TRBV29-1 to TRBJ2-1. Germline V CDR1 and CDR2: SQVTM, ANQGSEA. This CDR3 has 15 amino acids. CDR3: CSVEAANEPYNEQFF.

The chain couples TRBV18 to TRBJ2-1; TCRdb returns TRBD1, unconfirmable since there is no DNA. The CDR3 contains 15 residues. Germline values: CDR1 KGHSH, CDR2 LQKENI. The CDR3 spells CASSRTGKSYNEQFF.

The rearrangement joins TRBV7-3 to TRBJ2-2. The CDR3 contains 13 residues. The germline V gene has CDR1 SGHTA and CDR2 FQGTGA. CDR3 region: CASSLLLTGELFF.

The genes are TRBV5-6 and TRBJ1-4. Looked up from germline, CDR1 is SGHDT and CDR2 is YYEEEE. CDR3 length: 13 residues. The CDR3 reads CASSLMGNEKLFF.

This chain links TRBV3-1 with TRBJ2-2. The CDR3 contains 13 residues. CDR1 and CDR2 (germline): LGHDT, YNNKEL (reference sequence). The CDR3 sequence: CASSQVRTGELFF.

The chain has TRBV9 and TRBJ2-7; TCRdb calls TRBD1, which cannot be checked without DNA. The CDR3 sequence is 15 residues long. Germline V gene lookup returns CDR1 SGDLS and CDR2 YYNGEE. This chain's CDR3 is CASSVGQGVSYEQYF.